The 25 T cell receptor beta chains below come from one sample, sequenced in a study of regulatory T cells in long-lasting Graves disease. Assembly of TCR beta libraries relied on iRepertoire HTBI primers together with Arm-PCR of CDR3 regions. MiXCR, run by TCRdb on the multiplex PCR reads, gives a single entry per CDR3 protein. This sample yields roughly 450,000 distinct CDR3 sequences, of which 22% are seen a single time; about an eighth belongs to the top ten. Time point indicated: persistent/refractory GD, antithyroid drugs over 5 years with positive TRAb. Extracted PBMC RNA gave rise to the TCR library. Material: peripheral blood mononuclear cells (PBMCs), obtained when the disease was refractory, from a patient treated with antithyroid drugs. Source of these receptors: a female donor with Graves disease.

The J gene is TRBJ1-5, the V gene TRBV20-1, with TRBD1 matching 8 bases. CDR1 and CDR2 from the germline V gene are DFQATT and SNEGSKA (reference sequence). Trimming removed 3 bases from V and 1 base from J; junction bases left unmatched: 5. The CDR3 sequence is 15 residues long. The CDR3 DNA sequence: TGCAGTGCTAGCAGGGGGCAAGGGAGCAATCAGCCCCAGCATTTT. Protein product: CSASRGQGSNQPQHF.

In this sample, this clonotype turned up a few times. The chain uses TRBV27 and TRBJ2-7; a possible D gene is TRBD1 (6 bases). Trimming pared 6 bases from V and 7 bases from J, leaving 19 bases between. CDR1 and CDR2 from the germline V gene are MNHEY and SMNVEV (reference sequence). This CDR3 has 14 amino acids. CDR3 in DNA: TGTGCCAGCAGCCCCACGGGACATCCCGGAGAGCAGTACTTC. It encodes CASSPTGHPGEQYF.

The sample holds many counts of this clonotype. V gene TRBV19 combines with J gene TRBJ2-5, with D possibly being TRBD1 (5 bases). Germline CDR1 reads LNHDA; CDR2 reads SQIVND (reference sequence). The CDR3 totals 12 residues. Between the trimmed V and J ends, which lost 4 bases and 2 bases, there was a span of 5 bases. The CDR3 region is CASSRQQETQYF. The CDR3 DNA sequence: TGTGCCAGTAGTAGACAGCAAGAGACCCAGTACTTC. Variable domain in full (rest from reference TRBV19 and TRBJ2-5): DGGITQSPKYLFRKEGQNVTLSCEQNLNHDAMYWYRQDPGQGLRLIYYSQIVNDFQKGDIAEGYSVSREKKESFPLTVTSAQKNPTAFYLCASSRQQETQYFGPGTRLLVL.

This clonotype has a count of ten or more. The chain combines TRBV10-3 with TRBJ2-5, with 7 bases aligning to TRBD1. The CDR3 loop spans 17 amino acids. CDR1 and CDR2 (germline): ENHRY, SYGVKD. With 9 bases clipped from V and 2 bases from J, the junction kept 18 bases outside the gene matches. CDR3 residues: CAIPTDPRQGRQETQYF. DNA of the CDR3: TGTGCCATTCCAACGGACCCCCGACAGGGACGGCAAGAGACCCAGTACTTC.

This clonotype was recorded many times. Here the CDR3 DNA reads TGTGCCACCAGTGAAGGGTCCGGGGCCAACGTCCTGACTTTC. It is translated as CATSEGSGANVLTF. The rearrangement uses TRBV24-1 and TRBJ2-6; D uncertain. This CDR3 is built from 14 residues. The V and J ends lost 4 bases and 4 bases respectively, with 7 bases between them. Germline V CDR1 and CDR2: KGHDR, SFDVKD.

As to this clonotype: The junction departs from the called germline gene at one end, perhaps through a read error. This chain uses TRBV7-2 with TRBJ1-1; D might be TRBD1 (6 bases). In germline, CDR1 is SGHTA, CDR2 FQGNSA. The length of the CDR3 is 16 residues. The CDR3 spells CASSLYRGARNPEAFF. In DNA, the CDR3 is TGTGCCAGCAGCTTATATCGGGGGGCGCGGAACCCTGAAGCTTTCTTT.

This clonotype was recorded at least ten times. V is TRBV7-2 and J is TRBJ2-5; D is unclear. The CDR3 spans 14 residues. The V and J ends lost 2 bases and 1 base respectively, with 8 bases between them. The germline V gene has CDR1 SGHTA and CDR2 FQGNSA. CDR3 region: CASSLRSGQETQYF. DNA for the CDR3: TGTGCCAGCAGCTTAAGGTCGGGCCAAGAGACCCAGTACTTC.

Ten or more counts support this clonotype. The rearrangement joins TRBV12-3 or TRBV12-4 to TRBJ2-7, with 10 nucleotides matching TRBD1. CDR3 length: 15 residues. The V gene end was trimmed by 4 bases and the J gene end by 4 bases; junction bases not matched to a gene: 7. The CDR3 nucleotides are TGTGCCAGCAGTTCGATGGGACAGGGGATGTACGAGCAGTACTTC. It translates to CASSSMGQGMYEQYF.

In its sample, this clonotype was seen a few times. This chain links TRBV19 with TRBJ2-7; D is possibly TRBD1 or TRBD2 (6 bases each). CDR1 LNHDA and CDR2 SQIVND come from the germline V gene (reference sequence). The CDR3 loop spans 15 amino acids. Trimming took off 6 bases at V and 1 base at J, with 16 bases between the two ends. This CDR3 is CASSNNREASYEQYF. In nucleotides, the CDR3 is TGTGCCAGTAGCAATAACAGGGAGGCATCCTACGAGCAGTACTTC.

V is TRBV27 and J is TRBJ2-4; the match to TRBD2 covers 7 bases. Unmatched junction bases numbered 11, after V lost 1 base and J lost 5 bases. CDR3 length: 17 amino acids. CDR1 MNHEY and CDR2 SMNVEV come from the germline V gene (reference sequence). CDR3 amino acids: CASSLYGRQQNENIQYF. The CDR3 nucleotides are TGTGCCAGCAGTTTATACGGGAGGCAGCAAAACGAAAACATTCAGTACTTC.

This clonotype was counted at least ten times. The V and J genes are TRBV7-2 and TRBJ2-6; D not resolved. Looked up from germline, CDR1 is SGHTA and CDR2 is FQGNSA. The CDR3 has 14 amino acids. V was trimmed by 3 bases and J by 4 bases, leaving 7 bases between them. CDR3 in amino acids: CASSFVLGANVLTF. CDR3 sequence (DNA): TGTGCCAGCAGCTTCGTTTTGGGGGCCAACGTCCTGACTTTC.

This clonotype has only a few counts. The gene calls are TRBV7-9 and TRBJ1-4; unclear D gene. The CDR3 runs to 13 residues. Trimming stripped 6 bases from V and 4 bases from J, with 9 bases between. Germline values: CDR1 SEHNR, CDR2 FQNEAQ (reference sequence). CDR3 residues: CASRRKDNEKLFF. The CDR3 DNA reads TGTGCCAGCAGACGGAAGGATAATGAAAAACTGTTTTTT.

The CDR3 nucleotides are TGTGCCAGCAGCTTAGGCCGGGGCGGAAACTATGGCTACACCTTC. This codes for CASSLGRGGNYGYTF. The rearrangement uses TRBV7-2 and TRBJ1-2; TRBD1 might be the D (5 bases). CDR1 and CDR2 (germline): SGHTA, FQGNSA. Deletions cut 1 base from V and 2 bases from J, with 11 bases between. The CDR3 extends over 15 amino acids.

The chain links TRBV2 to TRBJ2-1; the D is unclear. The CDR3 consists of 15 residues. Trimming removed 8 bases from V and 3 bases from J, with 17 bases in between. CDR1 and CDR2 (germline): SNHLY, FYNNEI. CDR3 in amino acids: CASLREEILYNEQFF. The CDR3 DNA sequence: TGTGCCAGCCTCCGAGAGGAGATCCTCTACAATGAGCAGTTCTTC.

This chain links TRBV2 with TRBJ2-1, with D maybe TRBD1 (6 bases). V was shortened by 6 bases and J by 7 bases, with 13 bases between the two germline ends. The CDR3 has 13 amino acids. Germline loops: CDR1 SNHLY, CDR2 FYNNEI. In DNA form, the CDR3 reads TGTGCCAGCAGGCCTACAGGGTTTAATGAGCAGTTCTTC. Translating gives CASRPTGFNEQFF.

This clonotype showed up many times. This chain joins TRBV2 and TRBJ2-4, with 9 bases aligning to TRBD2. V dropped 4 bases and J dropped 8; count of bases not matched to a gene: 9. Germline-derived CDR1 and CDR2 are SNHLY and FYNNEI. The CDR3 sequence is 15 residues long. CDR3 bases: TGTGCCAGCAGTGCTGAAGCGGGGGGCGTGTACATTCAGTACTTC. Its protein product is CASSAEAGGVYIQYF. Variable domain in full (rest from reference TRBV2 and TRBJ2-4): EPEVTQTPSHQVTQMGQEVILRCVPISNHLYFYWYRQILGQKVEFLVSFYNNEISEKSEIFDDQFSVERPDGSNFTLKIRSTKLEDSAMYFCASSAEAGGVYIQYFGAGTRLSVL.

This clonotype was seen only a few times. The genes are TRBV11-3 and TRBJ2-7; a possible D gene is TRBD2 (6 bases). The CDR3 extends over 13 amino acids. Germline CDR1 is SGHNT and CDR2 is YENEEA. Trimming took 3 bases from V and 3 from J, leaving 9 bases between them. The CDR3 reads CASSFAEGYEQYF. DNA for the CDR3: TGTGCCAGCAGCTTTGCGGAGGGCTACGAGCAGTACTTC.

The sample holds many counts of this clonotype. This sequence joins TRBV7-2 and TRBJ1-2, with TRBD1 matching over 7 bases. CDR1 SGHTA and CDR2 FQGNSA come from the germline V gene. The CDR3 loop spans 14 amino acids. J lost 3 bases, V lost 3 bases, and 4 bases had no gene match. The CDR3 region is CASSFRGLDYGYTF. CDR3 DNA sequence: TGTGCCAGCAGCTTCAGGGGGTTGGACTATGGCTACACCTTC.

The table lists this clonotype with many counts. V usage is TRBV19 and J usage is TRBJ1-6; D call uncertain. CDR1 and CDR2 from the germline V gene are LNHDA and SQIVND (reference sequence). Between the trimmed V and J ends, which lost 4 bases and 10 bases, there was a span of 17 bases. This CDR3 has 15 amino acids. The CDR3 DNA reads as TGTGCCAGTAGTAACTACGGGCTGCTAGTATCACCCCTCCACTTT. The encoded protein is CASSNYGLLVSPLHF.

The chain couples TRBV10-3 to TRBJ2-2, with a weak D call TRBD2 (5 bases). Germline V gene lookup returns CDR1 ENHRY and CDR2 SYGVKD. CDR3 length: 13 amino acids. The V end lost 3 bases, the J end lost 4 bases, and 6 bases lay between the germline ends. CDR3 amino acids: CAISERGTGELFF. The CDR3 coding sequence is TGTGCCATCAGTGAACGGGGCACCGGGGAGCTGTTTTTT.

This clonotype has a handful of counts. The chain couples TRBV3-1 to TRBJ2-2, with D unresolved. The germline CDR1 and CDR2 sequences are LGHDT and YNNKEL (reference sequence). There are 16 residues in the CDR3. Trimming took 1 base from V and 4 from J, leaving 13 bases between them. This CDR3 is CASSQASASLTGELFF. CDR3 nucleotide sequence: TGTGCCAGCAGCCAAGCGTCCGCATCTCTCACCGGGGAGCTGTTTTTT.

This clonotype has just a few counts. The chain employs TRBV4-1 and TRBJ2-5; D ambiguous. Trimming cost V 1 base and J 5 bases, with 8 bases left between them. Germline lookup yields CDR1 MGHRA and CDR2 YSYEKL. The length of the CDR3 is 13 residues. CDR3 residues: CASSQASVETQYF. Here the CDR3 DNA reads TGCGCCAGCAGCCAAGCATCCGTGGAGACCCAGTACTTC.

The chain combines TRBV11-2 with TRBJ2-7; D is possibly TRBD1 or TRBD2 (6 bases each). CDR1 and CDR2 (germline): SGHAT, FQNNGV. V was cut by 3 bases and J by 6 bases, with 24 bases left in between. The CDR3 covers 17 residues. The CDR3: CASSFGGGGRRAPEQYF. The CDR3 coding sequence is TGTGCCAGCAGCTTTGGGGGTGGGGGCCGGAGGGCTCCCGAGCAGTACTTC.

With regard to this clonotype: Sequence at one end of the junction differs from germline and may be a read error. The gene calls are TRBV6-1 and TRBJ2-7, with 12 bases that match TRBD2. Germline CDR1 and CDR2: MNHNS and SASEGT. This CDR3 is 17 amino acids long. CDR3 protein: CPSSRRAASGGAYEQYF. The CDR3 DNA reads TGTCCCAGCAGCCGCCGAGCGGCTAGCGGGGGGGCCTACGAGCAGTACTTC.

This chain connects TRBV27 to TRBJ1-6; D remains unclear. The V gene lost 4 bases and the J gene lost 10 bases, with 17 bases spanning the gap. This CDR3 has 15 amino acids. Germline V gives CDR1 MNHEY, CDR2 SMNVEV (reference sequence). CDR3 sequence reads: CASSYVGTMGSPLHF. CDR3 DNA: TGTGCCAGCAGTTATGTGGGCACTATGGGGTCACCCCTCCACTTT.